Presented here are 17 T cell receptor beta chains from one specimen sequenced in a study of early T cells in non-severe SARS-CoV-2 infection. Each CDR3 protein gets one entry after TCRdb re-called the 5' RACE reads with MiXCR. Here the sample spans about 60,000 distinct CDR3 sequences, 8% to 9% being singletons. Sequencing was done on a sample of whole blood. The receptors were gathered from an adult who was a healthcare worker with PCR-confirmed SARS-CoV-2 infection or an uninfected control (not recorded which).

There are many counts of this clonotype. The chain has TRBV7-9 and TRBJ2-1; TRBD1 is a possible D gene (6 bases). Trimming removed 5 bases from V and 10 bases from J, with 24 bases in between. From germline, CDR1 is SEHNR and CDR2 FQNEAQ (reference sequence). This CDR3 has 16 residues. The DNA of the CDR3 is TGTGCCAGCAGCCCAGTGGGGCAGGGGCCGGGTACGGAGCAGTTCTTC. Amino acid sequence: CASSPVGQGPGTEQFF. The whole variable domain, remainder taken from reference TRBV7-9 and TRBJ2-1, is DTGVSQNPRHKITKRGQNVTFRCDPISEHNRLYWYRQTLGQGPEFLTYFQNEAQLEKSRLLSDRFSAERPKGSFSTLEIQRTEQGDSAMYLCASSPVGQGPGTEQFFGPGTRLTVL.

This clonotype has at least ten counts. The chain couples TRBV7-2 to TRBJ2-1; 11 bases match TRBD2. Germline CDR1 reads SGHTA; CDR2 reads FQGNSA. Losses at the gene ends were 2 bases for V and 10 bases for J; bases not matched to a gene: 13. The CDR3 covers 17 residues. In DNA form, the CDR3 reads TGTGCCAGCAGCTTAACCGGATCTCATAGCGGGAGGGGAGAGCAGTTCTTC. As protein: CASSLTGSHSGRGEQFF.

This clonotype was counted only a few times. V is TRBV9 and J is TRBJ1-1; tentatively, D is TRBD1 (5 bases). Germline assignment: CDR1 SGDLS and CDR2 YYNGEE. CDR3 length: 15 amino acids. V lost 4 bases, J lost 5 bases, and 18 bases lay in between. In DNA, the CDR3 is TGTGCCAGCAGCACGGGACCCTCTGCGGAGACTGAAGCTTTCTTT. This translates into CASSTGPSAETEAFF.

This clonotype has at least ten counts. The J gene is TRBJ1-6, the V gene TRBV4-3; D gene unclear. This CDR3 contains 15 residues. Trimming took off 1 base at V and 6 bases at J, with 10 bases between the two ends. CDR1 is LGHNA and CDR2 is YSLEER in the germline V gene. The CDR3 sequence: CASSQAAVANSPLHF. The DNA of the CDR3 is TGCGCCAGCAGCCAAGCCGCGGTAGCTAATTCACCCCTCCACTTT.

This clonotype was seen more than once but under ten times. The gene calls are TRBV4-2 and TRBJ2-3, with 7 bases fitting TRBD2. Germline V CDR1 and CDR2: LGHNA, YNFKEQ. The trim removed 2 bases at V and 3 bases at J, leaving 11 bases unmatched. The length of the CDR3 is 17 residues. The CDR3 sequence: CASSQTLGGSWTDTQYF. DNA for the CDR3: TGTGCCAGCAGCCAAACTCTAGGCGGGAGTTGGACAGATACGCAGTATTTT.

This clonotype was picked up many times. This chain uses TRBV4-3 with TRBJ1-6; D might be TRBD1 (5 bases). V lost 4 bases to trimming and J lost 10 bases, with 17 bases between them. This CDR3 has 15 amino acids. Germline V lookup: CDR1 LGHNA, CDR2 YSLEER. The CDR3 loop is CASSLGTQDGSPLHF. The CDR3 coding sequence is TGCGCCAGCAGCCTGGGGACCCAAGACGGGTCACCCCTCCACTTT.

In this sample, this clonotype turned up a few times. The chain has TRBV12-3 or TRBV12-4 and TRBJ2-1, with 8 positions matching TRBD2. The CDR3 contains 15 residues. V was pared by 6 bases and J by 1 base, with 5 bases of the junction left unmatched. CDR3 sequence reads: CASRDSGISYNEQFF. CDR3 sequence (DNA): TGTGCCAGCAGGGATAGCGGGATATCCTACAATGAGCAGTTCTTC.

This clonotype was picked up many times. The V and J genes are TRBV5-5 and TRBJ1-3; D gene uncertain. V lost 4 bases to trimming and J lost 2 bases, with 10 bases between them. The CDR3 covers 14 residues. Germline CDR1 SGHKS, CDR2 YYEKEE (reference sequence). The CDR3 nucleotides are TGTGCCAGCAGCCAAGGATGGGCTGGAAACACCATATATTTT. It translates to CASSQGWAGNTIYF.

The V call is TRBV28, the J call TRBJ2-7; D gene uncertain. The germline V gene has CDR1 MDHEN and CDR2 SYDVKM. This CDR3 has 11 residues. V was shortened by 3 bases and J by 6 bases, with 6 bases between the two germline ends. CDR3 nucleotide sequence: TGTGCCAGCAGTTTCTTCGGCGAGCAGTACTTC. Its protein is CASSFFGEQYF.

In its sample, this clonotype was seen a few times. The chain recombines TRBV20-1 with TRBJ1-5; the D is unclear. The CDR3 has 17 amino acids. With 1 base removed from V and 2 bases from J, the gap between germline ends came to 18 bases. Germline assignment: CDR1 DFQATT and CDR2 SNEGSKA (reference sequence). The CDR3 reads CSARGTRSGNRNQPQHF. CDR3 DNA sequence: TGCAGTGCTAGAGGGACGAGGAGTGGGAATCGCAATCAGCCCCAGCATTTT.

This clonotype was observed a handful of times. The chain employs TRBV2 and TRBJ1-5; D is unclear. The V and J ends lost 4 bases and 12 bases respectively, with 16 bases between them. The CDR3 is 13 amino acids. Germline CDR1 reads SNHLY; CDR2 reads FYNNEI. For the CDR3, the DNA is TGTGCCAGCAGTGGGCTAACGGACGGAGGCCAGCATTTT. Its protein is CASSGLTDGGQHF. Complete variable domain (other parts from reference TRBV2 and TRBJ1-5): EPEVTQTPSHQVTQMGQEVILRCVPISNHLYFYWYRQILGQKVEFLVSFYNNEISEKSEIFDDQFSVERPDGSNFTLKIRSTKLEDSAMYFCASSGLTDGGQHFGDGTRLSIL.

The table lists this clonotype with many counts. This chain joins TRBV28 and TRBJ2-4; D tentatively fits TRBD1 or TRBD2 (5 bases each). Trimming removed 4 bases at V and 2 bases at J, with 12 bases between. In germline, CDR1 is MDHEN, CDR2 SYDVKM. This CDR3 region has 15 residues. CDR3 protein: CASSSPGRPKNIQYF. CDR3 nucleotide sequence: TGTGCCAGCAGTTCCCCAGGGAGACCCAAAAACATTCAGTACTTC.

Turning to this clonotype: This may be a read error: a much more frequent sequence differs by one nucleotide. The chain couples TRBV5-1 to TRBJ1-3, with TRBD1 matching over 8 bases. CDR3 size: 16 residues. CDR1 SGHRS and CDR2 YFSETQ come from the germline V gene. The chain's CDR3 is CVSSPDQGAWGNTIYF. In DNA, the CDR3 is TGCGTCAGCAGCCCGGACCAGGGGGCGTGGGGAAACACCATATATTTT.

In its sample, this clonotype was seen many times. This sequence joins TRBV20-1 and TRBJ2-1; D unresolved. This CDR3 spans 12 amino acids. V shed 0 bases and J shed 5 bases, with 5 bases lying between them. Germline V lookup: CDR1 DFQATT, CDR2 SNEGSKA (reference sequence). CDR3 protein: CSARDKDNEQFF. In DNA, the CDR3 is TGCAGTGCTAGAGACAAAGACAATGAGCAGTTCTTC.

This clonotype is judged medium-sized. V gene TRBV9 combines with J gene TRBJ1-1; D is ambiguous. Germline CDR1 is SGDLS and CDR2 is YYNGEE. Deletions cut 0 bases from V and 7 bases from J, with 10 bases between. CDR3 size: 13 residues. The CDR3 loop reads CASSVDTRSEAFF. The CDR3 nucleotides read TGTGCCAGCAGCGTAGATACCCGGAGTGAAGCTTTCTTT. The full variable domain, rest sourced from reference TRBV9 and TRBJ1-1, is DSGVTQTPKHLITATGQRVTLRCSPRSGDLSVYWYQQSLDQGLQFLIQYYNGEERAKGNILERFSAQQFPDLHSELNLSSLELGDSALYFCASSVDTRSEAFFGQGTRLTVV.

The rearrangement links TRBV20-1 to TRBJ1-4, with 9 bases fitting TRBD1. Germline V CDR1 and CDR2: DFQATT, SNEGSKA (reference sequence). This CDR3 has 15 amino acids. The V and J ends lost 3 bases and 8 bases, in that order; junction bases with no gene match: 10. Here the CDR3 reads CSASGDRAKGEKLFF. As DNA, the CDR3 is TGCAGTGCTAGCGGGGACAGGGCGAAAGGGGAAAAACTGTTTTTT.

In this sample, this clonotype turned up many times. As DNA, the CDR3 is TGTGCCATCAGACGGACTAGCGGGAGGGCCAGGAGCGGGGAGCTGTTTTTT. This gives the protein CAIRRTSGRARSGELFF. The chain couples TRBV10-3 to TRBJ2-2; 15 bases are a match to TRBD2. CDR3 length: 17 residues. V dropped 6 bases and J dropped 7; count of bases not matched to a gene: 9. Germline V gene sequence: CDR1 ENHRY, CDR2 SYGVKD.